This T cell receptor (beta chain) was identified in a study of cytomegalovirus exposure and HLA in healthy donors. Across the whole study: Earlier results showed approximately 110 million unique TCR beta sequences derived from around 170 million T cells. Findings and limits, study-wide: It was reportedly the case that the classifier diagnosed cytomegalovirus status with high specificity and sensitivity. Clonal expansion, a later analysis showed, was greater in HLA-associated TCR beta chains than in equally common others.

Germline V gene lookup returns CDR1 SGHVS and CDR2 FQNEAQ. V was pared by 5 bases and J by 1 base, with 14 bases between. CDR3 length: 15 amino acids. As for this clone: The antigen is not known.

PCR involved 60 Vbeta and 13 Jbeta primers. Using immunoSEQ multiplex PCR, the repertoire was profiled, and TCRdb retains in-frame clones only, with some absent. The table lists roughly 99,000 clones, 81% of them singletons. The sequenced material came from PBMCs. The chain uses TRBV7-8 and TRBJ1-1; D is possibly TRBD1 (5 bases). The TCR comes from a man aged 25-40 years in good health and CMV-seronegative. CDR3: CASSPHQTANTEAFF. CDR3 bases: TGTGCCAGCAGCCCCCACCAGACAGCGAACACTGAAGCTTTCTTT.